One and the same sample provided the 18 T cell receptor beta chains below, sequenced in a study of cytomegalovirus exposure and HLA in healthy donors. PCR was performed using 60 Vbeta and 13 Jbeta primers. TCRdb keeps only in-frame clones here, not all; method: immunoSEQ multiplex PCR. The profile shows 120,000 or so clones, about four fifths of them singletons. The specimen sequenced was PBMCs. All receptors derive from a female donor in good health and CMV-seropositive.

The chain uses TRBV4-1 and TRBJ1-5; D uncertain. The germline gives CDR1 MGHRA, CDR2 YSYEKL. The V gene lost 2 bases and the J gene lost 2 bases, with 10 bases spanning the gap. The CDR3 sequence is 15 residues long. The chain's CDR3 is CASSQSLHRNQPQHF. In DNA, the CDR3 is TGCGCCAGCAGCCAATCCTTACATCGCAATCAGCCCCAGCATTTT.

The CDR3 DNA reads TGTGCCAGCAGTTTTGGGCAGGGAGGCTATGGCTACACCTTC. Translation gives CASSFGQGGYGYTF. The V and J genes are TRBV27 and TRBJ1-2; possible D gene TRBD1, 5 bases. The CDR3 sequence is 14 residues long. V lost 3 bases and J lost 4, with 12 bases in between. Germline CDR1 MNHEY, CDR2 SMNVEV (reference sequence).

The V gene is TRBV11-1, the J gene TRBJ2-7, with D possibly matching TRBD1 (5 bases). V was clipped by 5 bases and J by 7 bases, with 21 bases between them. This CDR3 comprises 15 residues. From germline, CDR1 is SGHAT and CDR2 FQDESV (reference sequence). In nucleotides, the CDR3 is TGTGCCAGCAGCCGACAAACAGGTGCCACGGGTGAGCAGTACTTC. This translates into CASSRQTGATGEQYF.

The chain has TRBV30 and TRBJ1-1, with a weak D call TRBD1 (5 bases). The CDR3 consists of 13 residues. Trimming took off 2 bases at V and 4 bases at J, with 11 bases between the two ends. Per the germline V gene, CDR1 is GTSNPN and CDR2 is SVGIG (reference sequence). CDR3 bases: TGTGCCTGGAGTTTGACAGTAGTCACTGAAGCTTTCTTT. This translates into CAWSLTVVTEAFF.

To note about this clone: The junction departs from germline at one end; a sequencing error may be responsible. V is TRBV2 and J is TRBJ1-2; maybe TRBD1 (5 bases). The CDR3 covers 11 residues. The germline gives CDR1 SNHLY, CDR2 FYNNEI. The CDR3 DNA sequence: TGTGCCAGCTCCCGGGGGGAGACAGAGGACTTC. Amino acid sequence: CASSRGETEDF. The full variable domain, completed using reference TRBV2 and TRBJ1-2, is EPEVTQTPSHQVTQMGQEVILRCVPISNHLYFYWYRQILGQKVEFLVSFYNNEISEKSEIFDDQFSVERPDGSNFTLKIRSTKLEDSAMYFCASSRGETEDFGSGTRLTVV.

This chain connects TRBV6-6 to TRBJ2-5, with D possibly TRBD1 on 6 matching bases. The tail of the sequence fits TRBJ2-7 better, so the J call may be wrong. The CDR3 runs to 14 residues. In germline, CDR1 is MNHNY, CDR2 SVGAGI (reference sequence). The CDR3 here is CASSALDSGYEQYF. The DNA for the CDR3 is TGTGCCAGCAGTGCCCTGGACAGCGGCTACGAGCAGTACTTC.

The CDR3 coding sequence is TGTGCCAGTACAATAGCCCGGGGTCAGCCCCAGCATTTT. This encodes CASTIARGQPQHF. The V call is TRBV19, the J call TRBJ1-5; no clear D gene. Germline values: CDR1 LNHDA, CDR2 SQIVND (reference sequence). Trimming left V 7 bases short and J 6 bases short, with 13 bases between. CDR3 length equals 13 residues.

This clone was observed a few times. V is TRBV7-2 and J is TRBJ1-1; possible D gene TRBD1, 5 bases. V was pared by 0 bases and J by 4 bases, with 6 bases between. There are 13 residues in the CDR3. Germline CDR1 SGHTA, CDR2 FQGNSA. CDR3 sequence: CASSLATVTEAFF. CDR3 sequence (DNA): TGTGCCAGCAGCTTAGCGACAGTCACTGAAGCTTTCTTT.

The chain has TRBV6-4 and TRBJ1-2; tentative D call: TRBD1 (6 bases). The V gene lost 0 bases and the J gene lost 5 bases, with 10 bases spanning the gap. Germline V gene lookup returns CDR1 MRHNA and CDR2 SNTAGT. This CDR3 comprises 14 residues. CDR3 amino acids: CASSDSQGSYGYTF. In DNA, the CDR3 is TGTGCCAGCAGTGACTCTCAGGGGTCGTATGGCTACACCTTC.

This clone turned up a few times. The V gene is TRBV7-9, the J gene TRBJ1-3; D gene uncertain. Trimming removed 3 bases from V and 1 base from J, with 10 bases in between. Germline-derived CDR1 and CDR2 are SEHNR and FQNEAQ (reference sequence). CDR3 length: 15 amino acids. The CDR3 here is CASSFRAGSGNTIYF. DNA for the CDR3: TGTGCCAGCAGCTTCCGGGCGGGGTCTGGAAACACCATATATTTT. The variable domain in full, completed from reference TRBV7-9 and TRBJ1-3, reads DTGVSQNPRHKITKRGQNVTFRCDPISEHNRLYWYRQTLGQGPEFLTYFQNEAQLEKSRLLSDRFSAERPKGSFSTLEIQRTEQGDSAMYLCASSFRAGSGNTIYFGEGSWLTVV.

The V call is TRBV29-1, the J call TRBJ1-4; 10 bases map to TRBD1. The CDR3 runs to 16 residues. After removal of 7 bases from V and 0 bases from J, the junction contained 8 bases not matched to a gene. Germline lookup yields CDR1 SQVTM and CDR2 ANQGSEA. CDR3 region: CSAATGGSATNEKLFF. The CDR3 nucleotides read TGCAGCGCCGCGACAGGGGGCTCTGCAACTAATGAAAAACTGTTTTTT.

The chain joins TRBV6-4 to TRBJ2-2; D might be TRBD1 (6 bases). CDR1 is MRHNA and CDR2 is SNTAGT in the germline V gene. Trimming took 7 bases from V and 1 from J, leaving 10 bases between them. The CDR3 loop spans 14 amino acids. The CDR3 nucleotides are TGTGCCAGCAAACGGGGACAGAACACCGGGGAGCTGTTTTTT. It yields the protein CASKRGQNTGELFF.

This clone has a single count. V and J are TRBV19 and TRBJ1-1, with 10 nucleotides matching TRBD1. The germline CDR1 and CDR2 sequences are LNHDA and SQIVND (reference sequence). The CDR3 is 16 residues long. V was clipped by 5 bases and J by 5 bases; unmatched bases: 11. As DNA, the CDR3 is TGTGCCAGTAGTCCGATAGACAGGGGGCGTCGAACTGAAGCTTTCTTT. Encoded protein: CASSPIDRGRRTEAFF.

The genes are TRBV5-1 and TRBJ2-2; TRBD2 matches at 7 bases. Germline V lookup: CDR1 SGHRS, CDR2 YFSETQ. This CDR3 contains 16 residues. V shed 0 bases, J shed 7 bases, and the junction held 9 bases outside the gene matches. The CDR3 here is CASSLAGTIAIGELFF. Here the CDR3 DNA reads TGCGCCAGCAGCTTGGCCGGGACTATTGCAATCGGGGAGCTGTTTTTT.

The chain employs TRBV19 and TRBJ1-5; 8 bases are shared with TRBD1. The trim removed 7 bases at V and 0 bases at J, leaving 11 bases unmatched. The germline V gene has CDR1 LNHDA and CDR2 SQIVND (reference sequence). The CDR3 has 17 amino acids. This CDR3 is CASTRTGGLHSNQPQHF. CDR3 DNA: TGTGCCAGTACGCGTACAGGGGGTCTCCATAGCAATCAGCCCCAGCATTTT. The full variable domain, rest sourced from reference TRBV19 and TRBJ1-5, is DGGITQSPKYLFRKEGQNVTLSCEQNLNHDAMYWYRQDPGQGLRLIYYSQIVNDFQKGDIAEGYSVSREKKESFPLTVTSAQKNPTAFYLCASTRTGGLHSNQPQHFGDGTRLSIL.

The CDR3 DNA reads as TGTGCCAGCAGCTTCTGGGCGGGAGGCTTGGGAGAGACCCAGTACTTC. The encoded protein is CASSFWAGGLGETQYF. The rearrangement links TRBV7-2 to TRBJ2-5; 8 bases agree with TRBD2. Trimming took 3 bases from V and 4 from J; bases not matched to a gene: 10. The CDR3 totals 16 residues. The germline V gene encodes CDR1 SGHTA and CDR2 FQGNSA.

The V call is TRBV6-5, the J call TRBJ1-5, with D perhaps matching TRBD1 (6 bases). The CDR3 runs to 14 residues. CDR1 MNHEY and CDR2 SVGAGI come from the germline V gene. V lost 4 bases and J 9 bases, leaving 16 bases between the germline ends. The CDR3: CASSSTGGARPQHF. CDR3 coding DNA: TGTGCCAGCAGTTCCACTGGGGGGGCCCGGCCCCAGCATTTT.

J is TRBJ2-2 and V is TRBV6-1, with TRBD1 matching 7 bases. The CDR3 contains 18 residues. Trimming removed 4 bases from V and 0 bases from J; junction bases left unmatched: 11. Germline assignment: CDR1 MNHNS and CDR2 SASEGT. Here the CDR3 reads CASSVLYRGAPNTGELFF. For the CDR3, the DNA is TGTGCCAGCAGTGTTCTTTACAGGGGAGCCCCGAACACCGGGGAGCTGTTTTTT.